Presented here are 14 T cell receptor beta chains from one specimen sequenced in a study of blood T cells in healthy people across ages. PCR was performed a second time for about 6 to 12 cycles using a sample-barcoded 5' primer and a J-beta primer mix. MiXCR, applied by TCRdb to the 5' RACE reads, yields one record per CDR3 protein. Seen here are around 940,000 distinct CDR3 sequences, roughly 47% observed once, and the top ten hold 20% to 25%. Sequences were obtained from blood. The receptors come from a woman aged 55-70 years in good health.

The chain combines TRBV29-1 with TRBJ1-2, with D unresolved. Trimming shortened V by 0 bases and J by 8 bases, and 4 bases separated the two germline ends. Germline CDR1 reads SQVTM; CDR2 reads ANQGSEA. This CDR3 is 10 amino acids long. The CDR3 here is CSVEETGYTF. The CDR3 DNA follows: TGCAGCGTTGAAGAGACAGGCTACACCTTC.

The DNA of the CDR3 is TGCGCCAGCAGCCAAGAGCTAGTGGAAGAGACCCAGTACTTC. Translated: CASSQELVEETQYF. The gene calls are TRBV4-1 and TRBJ2-5, with unresolved D. CDR3 length: 14 residues. The germline V gene has CDR1 MGHRA and CDR2 YSYEKL. V dropped 0 bases and J dropped 3 bases, with 8 bases sitting between them.

The chain recombines TRBV12-3 or TRBV12-4 with TRBJ2-4; 9 bases align to TRBD1. The length of the CDR3 is 15 residues. The V and J ends lost 6 bases and 7 bases, in that order; junction bases with no gene match: 10. This CDR3 reads CASSPGQGRGNIQYF. The CDR3 nucleotides are TGTGCCAGCAGCCCGGGACAGGGCCGGGGCAACATTCAGTACTTC.

The V gene is TRBV28, the J gene TRBJ1-1; D is possibly TRBD1 (5 bases). Germline lookup yields CDR1 MDHEN and CDR2 SYDVKM. The V end lost 3 bases, the J end lost 4 bases, and 15 bases lay between the germline ends. The CDR3 contains 15 residues. The CDR3 nucleotides are TGTGCCAGCAGTTTCCTTGTCGTGGGGGTCACTGAAGCTTTCTTT. This gives the protein CASSFLVVGVTEAFF.

This clonotype was counted a single time. This chain joins TRBV4-3 and TRBJ2-4; possibly TRBD1 for D (6 bases). The CDR3 is 14 amino acids. Germline V gives CDR1 LGHNA, CDR2 YSLEER. The ends were cut back, 4 bases at V and 13 bases at J, with 20 bases in the middle. The CDR3: CASSPTFRGYEQYF. CDR3 nucleotides: TGCGCCAGCAGCCCAACCTTTAGGGGGTATGAGCAGTACTTC.

The rearrangement joins TRBV30 to TRBJ2-1; D is perhaps TRBD2 (6 bases). Trimming left V 5 bases short and J 4 bases short, with 12 bases between. Germline CDR1 reads GTSNPN; CDR2 reads SVGIG (reference sequence). This CDR3 has 13 residues. The CDR3 here is CAWAASVYNEQFF. CDR3 nucleotide sequence: TGTGCCTGGGCGGCTAGCGTTTACAATGAGCAGTTCTTC.

The rearrangement links TRBV12-3 or TRBV12-4 to TRBJ2-3; unclear D gene. This CDR3 is 14 amino acids long. Deletions cut 8 bases from V and 0 bases from J, with 12 bases between. This chain's CDR3 is CASGEVYSTDTQYF. The CDR3 DNA reads as TGTGCCAGCGGAGAGGTTTATAGCACAGATACGCAGTATTTT.

This clonotype has more than one count but fewer than ten. The J gene is TRBJ1-2, the V gene TRBV9, with 8 bases aligning to TRBD1. Germline trimming cut 3 bases from V and 2 bases from J; bases unmatched to any gene: 3. CDR1 is SGDLS and CDR2 is YYNGEE in the germline V gene. CDR3 length equals 14 residues. The CDR3 reads CASSERTGNYGYTF. The DNA for the CDR3 is TGTGCCAGCAGCGAGCGGACAGGGAACTATGGCTACACCTTC.

This clonotype was detected only once. This chain links TRBV20-1 with TRBJ2-1; maybe TRBD2 (5 bases). The germline CDR1 and CDR2 sequences are DFQATT and SNEGSKA (reference sequence). V was pared by 0 bases and J by 2 bases, with 11 bases between. The CDR3 has 15 amino acids. The CDR3 sequence is CSARDRKRTYNEQFF. In nucleotides, the CDR3 is TGCAGTGCTAGAGATCGGAAGCGGACCTACAATGAGCAGTTCTTC.

This clonotype appeared a few times. The chain links TRBV18 to TRBJ1-2; D remains ambiguous. There are 13 residues in the CDR3. The germline gives CDR1 KGHSH, CDR2 LQKENI. The germline V and J ends were trimmed by 3 bases and 8 bases, with 13 bases remaining between them. DNA for the CDR3: TGTGCCAGCTCACCTACCACATTCACCGGCTACACCTTC. Amino acids: CASSPTTFTGYTF.

As concerns this clonotype: An end of the junction does not agree with germline; a read error may underlie this. DNA for the CDR3: TGCAGTGAACGACTAGCGGGGGCCTACAATGAGCGGTTCTTC. This gives the protein CSERLAGAYNERFF. The rearrangement joins TRBV29-1 to TRBJ2-1; 12 bases are shared with TRBD2. The CDR3 covers 14 residues. Germline V lookup: CDR1 SQVTM, CDR2 ANQGSEA.

This clonotype has only a few counts. The rearrangement uses TRBV5-5 and TRBJ2-1; TRBD2 aligns across 14 bases. Unmatched junction bases numbered 3, after V lost 3 bases and J lost 7 bases. The CDR3 loop spans 15 amino acids. The germline V gene has CDR1 SGHKS and CDR2 YYEKEE (reference sequence). In DNA form, the CDR3 reads TGTGCCAGCAGCTGGGGACTAGCGGGGGAAAATGAGCAGTTCTTC. This gives the protein CASSWGLAGENEQFF.

The genes are TRBV6-2 or TRBV6-3 and TRBJ2-3; D tentatively reads TRBD1 or TRBD2 (5 bases each). CDR3 length equals 15 residues. From germline, CDR1 is MNHEY and CDR2 SVGEGT. V lost 2 bases, J lost 1 base, and 10 bases lay in between. CDR3 DNA: TGTGCCAGCAGTTACGGGGGAGTCGGCACAGATACGCAGTATTTT. Its translation is CASSYGGVGTDTQYF.

This clonotype was counted a few times. This chain uses TRBV25-1 with TRBJ1-6; D uncertain. Trimming stripped 1 base from V and 7 bases from J, with 8 bases between. Germline V gives CDR1 MGHDK, CDR2 SYGVNS. The CDR3 has 14 residues. The DNA for the CDR3 is TGTGCCAGCAGTGAATTAGAGGGAAATTCACCCCTCCACTTT. This codes for CASSELEGNSPLHF.